This T cell receptor (beta chain) was sequenced for a study of T cells and copy number aberrations in small-cell lung cancer. Whole-study results and caveats: Compared with adjacent lung tissue, tumors had lower T-cell richness and clonality and non-significantly lower density.

Method: immunoSEQ multiplex PCR; TCRdb's copy keeps in-frame clones and lacks some. The sample has 3,000 or so clones, 90% seen once; the top ten hold 4.5%. CDR1 LNHDA and CDR2 SQIVND come from the germline V gene (reference sequence). The V and J ends lost 4 bases and 1 base respectively, with 10 bases between them. The CDR3 covers 14 residues. Note on this clone: The target antigen is unknown.

The chain combines TRBV19 with TRBJ1-2; D unresolved. This clonotype originated in a man aged 45 to 65 with small cell lung cancer. Source material: normal tissue next to the tumor. The CDR3 reads CASSTMTVNYGYTF. The CDR3 nucleotides read TGTGCCAGTAGTACCATGACCGTTAACTATGGCTACACCTTC.